This T cell receptor (beta chain) was recorded in a study of blood T cell repertoires in COVID-19. Study-wide background: Some COVID-19 samples were acute and others convalescent; all came from the United States, Italy and Spain.

How the authors handled the data: From reference gene primer amplification, estimates of nucleated cell counts were derived. Repertoires were generated with immunoSEQ multiplex PCR, while TCRdb's copy carries only in-frame clones and drops some. D and trimming were read from the DNA, whereas the V and J calls and clone size are those reported in that table. The sample yields around 380,000 clones, approximately 80% seen once. Trimming at V came to 5 bases and at J to 1 base, leaving 4 bases not matched to a gene. Germline V gene sequence: CDR1 SEHNR, CDR2 FQNEAQ (reference sequence). The CDR3 is made up of 15 amino acids.

Sequenced material: peripheral blood. The receptor was derived from a human donor with acute or convalescent COVID-19. The donor label of this sample is uncertain. V is TRBV7-9 and J is TRBJ2-2; 7 positions agree with TRBD2. This chain's CDR3 is CASSLREVNTGELFF. In DNA, the CDR3 is TGTGCCAGCAGCCTCCGGGAGGTGAACACCGGGGAGCTGTTTTTT.